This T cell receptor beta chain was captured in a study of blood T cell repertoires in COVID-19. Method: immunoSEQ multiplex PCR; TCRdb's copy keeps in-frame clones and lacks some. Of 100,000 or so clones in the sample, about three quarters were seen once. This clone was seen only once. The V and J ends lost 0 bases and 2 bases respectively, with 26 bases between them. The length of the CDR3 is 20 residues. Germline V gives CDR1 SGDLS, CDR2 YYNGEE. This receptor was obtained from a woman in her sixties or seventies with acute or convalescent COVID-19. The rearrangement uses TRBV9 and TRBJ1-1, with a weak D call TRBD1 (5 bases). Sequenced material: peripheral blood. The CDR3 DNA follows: TGTGCCAGCAGCGTAGAAGCTATGATGGGGATACTAAGGGGAAACACTGAAGCTTTCTTT. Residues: CASSVEAMMGILRGNTEAFF.